The 29 T cell receptor beta chains below were found in one sample sequenced in a study of vaccination effects on CD4 cells after COVID-19. No antigen has been identified for these receptors. Assay used: immunoSEQ multiplex PCR; TCRdb lists only in-frame clones, some missing. The repertoire holds 45,000 to 50,000 clones, with around 67% as singletons. It was after nine to ten days of culture that CD4+ T cells were isolated. Sequencing was performed on CD4+ T cells from PBMCs cultured without peptide, taken before COVID-19 vaccination. The receptor source for this set is a human donor who received a COVID-19 vaccine.

The V call is TRBV12-5, the J call TRBJ2-1; TRBD1 matches at 11 bases. CDR1 and CDR2 from the germline V gene are LGHNT and FRNRAP. After removal of 4 bases from V and 2 bases from J, the junction contained 7 bases not matched to a gene. This CDR3 has 17 residues. This CDR3 reads CASGSRTGGNTYNEQFF. The DNA of the CDR3 is TGTGCTAGTGGTTCTCGGACAGGGGGCAACACCTACAATGAGCAGTTCTTC. Together with reference TRBV12-5 and TRBJ2-1, the CDR3 gives the full variable domain: DARVTQTPRHKVTEMGQEVTMRCQPILGHNTVFWYRQTMMQGLELLAYFRNRAPLDDSGMPKDRFSAEMPDATLATLKIQPSEPRDSAVYFCASGSRTGGNTYNEQFFGPGTRLTVL.

Here the CDR3 reads CASSFGRSGRPREGNEQFF. The CDR3 bases are TGTGCCAGCAGCTTCGGACGTAGCGGGAGGCCGCGGGAGGGAAATGAGCAGTTCTTC. The chain links TRBV5-6 to TRBJ2-1; 10 bases are shared with TRBD2. The CDR3 is made up of 19 amino acids. Trimming at V came to 2 bases and at J to 7 bases, leaving 18 bases not matched to a gene. Germline values: CDR1 SGHDT, CDR2 YYEEEE. Filled out from reference TRBV5-6 and TRBJ2-1, the complete variable domain reads DAGVTQSPTHLIKTRGQQVTLRCSPKSGHDTVSWYQQALGQGPQFIFQYYEEEERQRGNFPDRFSGHQFPNYSSELNVNALLLGDSALYLCASSFGRSGRPREGNEQFFGPGTRLTVL.

V usage is TRBV25-1 and J usage is TRBJ1-6, with TRBD1 as a possible D gene (6 bases). This CDR3 is built from 15 residues. Germline V lookup: CDR1 MGHDK, CDR2 SYGVNS. Trimming shortened V by 5 bases and J by 3 bases, and 11 bases separated the two germline ends. CDR3 in DNA: TGTGCCAGCAGTCCGGGCAGGGGCTATAATTCACCCCTCCACTTT. Translating gives CASSPGRGYNSPLHF.

The V call is TRBV6-1, the J call TRBJ1-1; the D gene is possibly TRBD1 (6 bases). The ends were cut back, 3 bases at V and 1 base at J, with 9 bases in the middle. This CDR3 is built from 14 residues. CDR1 is MNHNS, CDR2 SASEGT, per germline. CDR3 DNA: TGTGCCAGCAGTGAGGGGGCGAGGAACACTGAAGCTTTCTTT. As protein: CASSEGARNTEAFF.

The chain carries TRBV5-4 and TRBJ2-4; TRBD2 might be the D (6 bases). CDR1 SGHNT and CDR2 YYREEE come from the germline V gene (reference sequence). CDR3 length: 16 amino acids. V lost 0 bases and J 0 bases, leaving 10 bases between the germline ends. CDR3 in amino acids: CASSLGGDLAKNIQYF. The CDR3 bases are TGTGCCAGCAGCTTGGGGGGGGATCTAGCCAAAAACATTCAGTACTTC.

Only one count was recorded for this clone. The rearrangement joins TRBV5-1 to TRBJ2-1, with D unresolved. Trimming left V 2 bases short and J 2 bases short, with 11 bases between. The V gene's germline CDR1 is SGHRS and CDR2 YFSETQ. This CDR3 has 15 amino acids. The CDR3 nucleotides read TGCGCCAGCAGCTTTAACGGAGCCACCTACAATGAGCAGTTCTTC. Translated: CASSFNGATYNEQFF.

The gene calls are TRBV18 and TRBJ1-2; TRBD1 matches 7 bases. This CDR3 is 14 amino acids long. Germline V lookup: CDR1 KGHSH, CDR2 LQKENI. The V gene end was trimmed by 3 bases and the J gene end by 2 bases; junction bases not matched to a gene: 3. The CDR3 DNA reads as TGTGCCAGCTCACCCCTACAGGGGAACTATGGCTACACCTTC. Amino acid sequence: CASSPLQGNYGYTF.

The chain is built from TRBV11-1 and TRBJ2-7; D perhaps matches TRBD1 (5 bases). CDR1 SGHAT and CDR2 FQDESV come from the germline V gene (reference sequence). This CDR3 spans 15 amino acids. V lost 5 bases and J lost 0, with 14 bases in between. The CDR3: CASSPRQLRSYEQYF. The CDR3 DNA follows: TGTGCCAGCAGCCCGAGACAGTTACGCTCCTACGAGCAGTACTTC.

V is TRBV7-9 and J is TRBJ1-1, with D possibly TRBD1 on 5 matching bases. This CDR3 contains 17 residues. The ends were cut back, 2 bases at V and 4 bases at J, with 20 bases in the middle. CDR1 is SEHNR and CDR2 is FQNEAQ in the germline V gene (reference sequence). The CDR3 region is CASSLSVPGLRGTEAFF. The CDR3 DNA sequence: TGTGCCAGCAGCTTATCAGTACCCGGATTAAGGGGCACTGAAGCTTTCTTT.

This clone is a singleton in its sample. The chain links TRBV4-2 to TRBJ2-7; no definite D call. V was pared by 0 bases and J by 4 bases, with 4 bases between. The CDR3 totals 12 residues. Germline V gene sequence: CDR1 LGHNA, CDR2 YNFKEQ. Written as DNA, the CDR3 is TGTGCCAGCAGCCAAGACAGGTACGAGCAGTACTTC. It yields the protein CASSQDRYEQYF.

This chain joins TRBV10-3 and TRBJ2-1; TRBD2 matches at 13 bases. Unmatched junction bases numbered 5, after V lost 8 bases and J lost 10 bases. CDR1 and CDR2 (germline): ENHRY, SYGVKD. The CDR3 has 13 amino acids. CDR3 sequence reads: CAIGGTSGEEQFF. CDR3 DNA: TGTGCCATCGGGGGGACTAGCGGGGAGGAGCAGTTCTTC.

The V and J genes are TRBV12-3 or TRBV12-4 and TRBJ2-1; D possibly corresponds to TRBD1 (6 bases). The CDR3 has 12 amino acids. The V end lost 2 bases, the J end lost 8 bases, and 7 bases lay between the germline ends. CDR3 in DNA: TGTGCCAGCAGTTTAAGGGGGTATGAGCAGTTCTTC. Amino acid sequence: CASSLRGYEQFF.

V gene TRBV4-1 combines with J gene TRBJ2-5; a weak D match, TRBD2 (5 bases). Trimming removed 5 bases from V and 5 bases from J, with 18 bases in between. Germline V lookup: CDR1 MGHRA, CDR2 YSYEKL. The CDR3 covers 15 residues. The CDR3 coding sequence is TGCGCCAGCAGCAAGGAAGGGAGTAGGGTGGAGACCCAGTACTTC. Translating it yields CASSKEGSRVETQYF.

The V gene is TRBV18, the J gene TRBJ2-3, with D unresolved. The CDR3 contains 13 residues. Looked up from germline, CDR1 is KGHSH and CDR2 is LQKENI. The ends were cut back, 4 bases at V and 5 bases at J, with 10 bases in the middle. CDR3 DNA sequence: TGTGCCAGCTCACAGGGCCCCCTAGATACGCAGTATTTT. It yields the protein CASSQGPLDTQYF.

The chain carries TRBV4-1 and TRBJ1-2; D ambiguous. The germline V gene encodes CDR1 MGHRA and CDR2 YSYEKL. The V gene lost 4 bases and the J gene lost 8 bases, with 20 bases spanning the gap. The CDR3 consists of 15 residues. The CDR3 spells CASSPGIGRRRGYTF. The CDR3 nucleotides read TGCGCCAGCAGCCCCGGGATAGGGAGGCGGAGGGGCTACACCTTC.

This chain uses TRBV18 with TRBJ2-4, with a weak D call TRBD2 (7 bases). The germline V and J ends were trimmed by 2 bases and 3 bases, with 14 bases remaining between them. The CDR3 covers 16 residues. Germline loops: CDR1 KGHSH, CDR2 LQKENI. The CDR3 nucleotides read TGTGCCAGCTCACCAACGGGGGGCAAGGTCAAAAACATTCAGTACTTC. It specifies CASSPTGGKVKNIQYF.

J is TRBJ2-2 and V is TRBV5-4, with 10 bases identical to TRBD2. This CDR3 spans 15 amino acids. From germline, CDR1 is SGHNT and CDR2 YYREEE (reference sequence). J gave up 4 bases and V 4 bases, and 4 bases lay outside the gene matches. This CDR3 is CASSQERGGTGELFF. The CDR3 nucleotides are TGTGCCAGCAGCCAAGAGCGGGGGGGCACCGGGGAGCTGTTTTTT.

This sequence joins TRBV11-1 and TRBJ1-4, with no clear D. Germline assignment: CDR1 SGHAT and CDR2 FQDESV (reference sequence). This CDR3 region has 15 residues. V lost 5 bases to trimming and J lost 5 bases, with 15 bases between them. CDR3 protein: CASSASAGPNEKLFF. The CDR3 coding sequence is TGTGCCAGCAGCGCCTCGGCAGGTCCGAATGAAAAACTGTTTTTT.

This clone was recorded a few times. V usage is TRBV3-1 (or the pseudogene TRBV3-2) and J usage is TRBJ2-1; TRBD2 matches 8 bases. From germline, CDR1 is LGHDT and CDR2 YNNKEL (reference sequence). V dropped 4 bases and J dropped 2; count of bases not matched to a gene: 4. This CDR3 is built from 15 residues. CDR3 in DNA: TGTGCCAGCAGCCCGACTAGCGAGGCCTACAATGAGCAGTTCTTC. Its translation is CASSPTSEAYNEQFF.

The CDR3 sequence: CAINRQGHNEQFF. CDR3 nucleotide sequence: TGTGCCATCAATAGGCAGGGCCACAATGAGCAGTTCTTC. This sequence joins TRBV10-3 and TRBJ2-1; D is possibly TRBD1 (5 bases). Germline V gives CDR1 ENHRY, CDR2 SYGVKD. The CDR3 totals 13 residues. V was trimmed by 7 bases and J by 5 bases, leaving 12 bases between them.

The chain combines TRBV2 with TRBJ1-1, with 7 bases fitting TRBD1. The CDR3 is 13 amino acids. V shed 3 bases, J shed 3 bases, and the junction held 1 base outside the gene matches. CDR1 and CDR2 (germline): SNHLY, FYNNEI. This CDR3 reads CASSDDRDTEAFF. The DNA for the CDR3 is TGTGCCAGCAGTGATGACAGGGACACTGAAGCTTTCTTT. The complete variable domain, with remaining parts taken from reference TRBV2 and TRBJ1-1, reads EPEVTQTPSHQVTQMGQEVILRCVPISNHLYFYWYRQILGQKVEFLVSFYNNEISEKSEIFDDQFSVERPDGSNFTLKIRSTKLEDSAMYFCASSDDRDTEAFFGQGTRLTVV.

This clone was counted only a few times. The CDR3 is CASSLDDYGYTF. CDR3 DNA sequence: TGTGCCAGCAGCTTAGATGACTATGGCTACACCTTC. The chain combines TRBV7-9 with TRBJ1-2; no clear D gene. This CDR3 region has 12 residues. Germline V gene lookup returns CDR1 SEHNR and CDR2 FQNEAQ (reference sequence). V lost 1 base to trimming and J lost 3 bases, with 3 bases between them.

V gene TRBV6-2 or TRBV6-3 combines with J gene TRBJ2-3; unclear D gene. The germline V and J ends were trimmed by 5 bases and 6 bases, with 9 bases remaining between them. CDR1 is MNHEY and CDR2 is SVGEGT in the germline V gene. The CDR3 covers 12 residues. CDR3 sequence: CASSQGSDTQYF. CDR3 DNA sequence: TGTGCCAGCAGTCAAGGCTCGGATACGCAGTATTTT.

The chain combines TRBV4-3 with TRBJ1-2; D gene uncertain. This CDR3 region has 12 residues. V gave up 0 bases and J gave up 8 bases, with 7 bases separating them. Germline V gene lookup returns CDR1 LGHNA and CDR2 YSLEER. The CDR3 DNA sequence: TGCGCCAGCAGCCAAGATACTTGGGGCTACACCTTC. Its translation: CASSQDTWGYTF.

The chain couples TRBV27 to TRBJ1-2, with D possibly TRBD1 on 6 matching bases. Per germline, CDR1 MNHEY and CDR2 SMNVEV (reference sequence). The CDR3 contains 19 residues. Trimming took off 3 bases at V and 0 bases at J, with 23 bases between the two ends. The chain's CDR3 is CASSFIFPRARGPNYGYTF. The CDR3 DNA reads as TGTGCCAGCAGTTTCATTTTTCCACGGGCCAGGGGACCTAACTATGGCTACACCTTC.

This clone was picked up a small number of times. The chain is built from TRBV19 and TRBJ2-6; weak D call: TRBD2 (5 bases). V lost 3 bases, J lost 0 bases, and 15 bases lay in between. The CDR3 sequence is 18 residues long. Germline CDR1 is LNHDA and CDR2 is SQIVND (reference sequence). In nucleotides, the CDR3 is TGTGCCAGTAGTATGCGTCGAGGGTTGGGCTCTGGGGCCAACGTCCTGACTTTC. Translating gives CASSMRRGLGSGANVLTF.

CDR3: CASSFGATGGGGYTF. The CDR3 nucleotides are TGCGCCAGCAGCTTTGGGGCCACAGGGGGCGGAGGCTACACCTTC. The rearrangement uses TRBV5-1 and TRBJ1-2, with 9 bases that match TRBD1. Germline lookup yields CDR1 SGHRS and CDR2 YFSETQ. The CDR3 has 15 residues. Trimming took 2 bases from V and 8 from J; bases not matched to a gene: 10.

CDR3 sequence (DNA): TGTGCCAGCAGGAGGCCAGCTTTATCCTACAATGAGCAGTTCTTC. Translated: CASRRPALSYNEQFF. V is TRBV2 and J is TRBJ2-1; D gene ambiguous. CDR1 is SNHLY, CDR2 FYNNEI, per germline. With 6 bases removed from V and 1 base from J, the gap between germline ends came to 13 bases. This CDR3 has 15 residues.

With regard to this clone: Other DNA sequences within the sample encode an identical CDR3. This chain uses TRBV10-3 with TRBJ1-2; no clear D gene. The CDR3 runs to 15 residues. The V gene lost 0 bases and the J gene lost 2 bases, with 10 bases spanning the gap. The germline V gene encodes CDR1 ENHRY and CDR2 SYGVKD. In DNA form, the CDR3 reads TGTGCCATCAGTGAGTCTGCAGGTTACAACTATGGCTACACCTTC. Its protein product is CAISESAGYNYGYTF.